This entry describes one T cell receptor beta chain. Here immunoSEQ multiplex PCR was the method, and the copy in TCRdb shows in-frame clones only, minus some. The table lists under 300,000 clones, approximately 88% of them singletons, with less than 3.5% in the top ten. This sample was included in a study of Ad26.COV2.S vaccination and SARS-CoV-2 variants. Overall study: The Ad26.COV2.S arm of the COV1001 trial was where the donor was placed. Ad26.COV2.S was injected intramuscularly once or twice, 56 days apart.

The V and J ends lost 1 base and 0 bases, in that order; junction bases with no gene match: 6. CDR1 SGHAT and CDR2 FQNNGV come from the germline V gene. CDR3 length: 17 amino acids. The treatment here: some 19 received Ad26.COV2.S at low or high dose, single or two shots; about 5 received placebo; per-sample allocation not given. Each sample was drawn 63 days after the first injection (of vaccine or placebo). V usage is TRBV11-2 and J usage is TRBJ2-3; 8 nucleotides match TRBD2. The material sequenced was peripheral blood, taken in a trial of Ad26.COV2.S vaccine versus placebo. The TCR was taken from a person aged 18 to 65 who received the Ad26.COV2.S COVID-19 vaccine or a placebo. As DNA, the CDR3 is TGTGCCAGCAGCTTAGTCCGGGCTAGCGGGAGCACAGATACGCAGTATTTT. Amino acids: CASSLVRASGSTDTQYF.